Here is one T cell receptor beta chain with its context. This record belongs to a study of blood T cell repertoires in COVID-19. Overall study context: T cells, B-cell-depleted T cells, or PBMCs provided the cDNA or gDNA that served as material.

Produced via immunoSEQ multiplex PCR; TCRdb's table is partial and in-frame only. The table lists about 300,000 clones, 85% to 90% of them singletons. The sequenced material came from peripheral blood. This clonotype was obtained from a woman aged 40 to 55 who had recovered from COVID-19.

The CDR3 is CASSHYNEQFF. In DNA, the CDR3 is TGTGCCAGCAGCCATTACAATGAGCAGTTCTTC. The chain combines TRBV13 with TRBJ2-1, with D hard to call. This CDR3 is 11 amino acids long. Germline values: CDR1 PRHDT, CDR2 FYEKMQ (reference sequence). With 5 bases removed from V and 4 bases from J, the gap between germline ends came to 3 bases.